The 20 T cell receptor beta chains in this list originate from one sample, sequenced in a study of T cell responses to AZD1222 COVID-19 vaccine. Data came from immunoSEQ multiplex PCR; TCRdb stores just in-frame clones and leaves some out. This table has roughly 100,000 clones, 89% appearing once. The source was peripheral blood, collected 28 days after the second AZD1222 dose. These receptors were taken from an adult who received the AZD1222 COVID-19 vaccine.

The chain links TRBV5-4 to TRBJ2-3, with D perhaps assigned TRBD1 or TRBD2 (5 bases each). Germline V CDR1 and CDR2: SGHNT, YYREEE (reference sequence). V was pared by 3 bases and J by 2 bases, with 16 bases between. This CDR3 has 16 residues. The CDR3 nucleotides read TGTGCCAGCAGCTCCCCGCCGGGACCAAACACAGATACGCAGTATTTT. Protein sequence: CASSSPPGPNTDTQYF.

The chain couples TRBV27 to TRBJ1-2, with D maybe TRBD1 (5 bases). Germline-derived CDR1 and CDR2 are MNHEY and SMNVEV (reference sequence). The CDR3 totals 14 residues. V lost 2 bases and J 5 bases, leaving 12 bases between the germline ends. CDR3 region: CASSLGRGSYGYTF. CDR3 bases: TGTGCCAGCAGTTTAGGTCGGGGCTCATATGGCTACACCTTC.

CDR3 amino acids: CASKAGGPQETQYF. DNA for the CDR3: TGTGCCAGCAAAGCGGGAGGGCCCCAAGAGACCCAGTACTTC. The rearrangement uses TRBV3-1 (or the pseudogene TRBV3-2) and TRBJ2-5; the match to TRBD2 covers 10 bases. Germline V gene sequence: CDR1 LGHDT, CDR2 YNNKEL (reference sequence). CDR3 length: 14 amino acids. V dropped 7 bases and J dropped 1; count of bases not matched to a gene: 3.

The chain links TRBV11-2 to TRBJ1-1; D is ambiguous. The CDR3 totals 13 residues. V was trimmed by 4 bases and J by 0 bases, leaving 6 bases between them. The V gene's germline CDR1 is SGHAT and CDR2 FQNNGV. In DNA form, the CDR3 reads TGTGCCAGCAGCTCGGGAGTGAACACTGAAGCTTTCTTT. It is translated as CASSSGVNTEAFF.

In DNA form, the CDR3 reads TGCAGCGCCGCGGGCGGGAACACTGAAGCTTTCTTT. Translated: CSAAGGNTEAFF. The chain joins TRBV29-1 to TRBJ1-1; D remains unclear. V was shortened by 7 bases and J by 1 base, with 10 bases between the two germline ends. The CDR3 spans 12 residues. CDR1 and CDR2 (germline): SQVTM, ANQGSEA. The full variable domain, completed using reference TRBV29-1 and TRBJ1-1, is SAVISQKPSRDICQRGTSLTIQCQVDSQVTMMFWYRQQPGQSLTLIATANQGSEATYESGFVIDKFPISRPNLTFSTLTVSNMSPEDSSIYLCSAAGGNTEAFFGQGTRLTVV.

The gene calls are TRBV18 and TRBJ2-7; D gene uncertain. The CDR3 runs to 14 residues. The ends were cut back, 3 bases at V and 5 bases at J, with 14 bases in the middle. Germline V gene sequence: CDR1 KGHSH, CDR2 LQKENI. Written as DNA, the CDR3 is TGTGCCAGCTCACCGACCCAAGGAAGCCACGAGCAGTACTTC. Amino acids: CASSPTQGSHEQYF.

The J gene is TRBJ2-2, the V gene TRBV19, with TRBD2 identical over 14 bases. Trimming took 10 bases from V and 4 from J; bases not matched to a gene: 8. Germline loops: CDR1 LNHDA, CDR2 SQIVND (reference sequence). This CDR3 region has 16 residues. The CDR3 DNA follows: TGTGCCACAAAGGGACTAGCGGGAGTCGGCACCGGGGAGCTGTTTTTT. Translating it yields CATKGLAGVGTGELFF. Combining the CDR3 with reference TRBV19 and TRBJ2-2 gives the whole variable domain DGGITQSPKYLFRKEGQNVTLSCEQNLNHDAMYWYRQDPGQGLRLIYYSQIVNDFQKGDIAEGYSVSREKKESFPLTVTSAQKNPTAFYLCATKGLAGVGTGELFFGEGSRLTVL.

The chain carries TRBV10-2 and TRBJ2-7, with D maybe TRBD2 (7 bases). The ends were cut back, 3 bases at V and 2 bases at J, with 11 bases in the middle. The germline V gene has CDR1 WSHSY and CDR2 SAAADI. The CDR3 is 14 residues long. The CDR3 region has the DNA TGCGCCAGCAGTGACGCGGGGGCTACCTACGAGCAGTACTTC. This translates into CASSDAGATYEQYF.

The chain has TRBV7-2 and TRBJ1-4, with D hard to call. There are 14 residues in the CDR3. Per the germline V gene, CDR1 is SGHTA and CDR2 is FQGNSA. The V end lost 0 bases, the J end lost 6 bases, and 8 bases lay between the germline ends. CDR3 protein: CASSLALADEKLFF. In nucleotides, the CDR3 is TGTGCCAGCAGCTTAGCGTTGGCGGATGAAAAACTGTTTTTT.

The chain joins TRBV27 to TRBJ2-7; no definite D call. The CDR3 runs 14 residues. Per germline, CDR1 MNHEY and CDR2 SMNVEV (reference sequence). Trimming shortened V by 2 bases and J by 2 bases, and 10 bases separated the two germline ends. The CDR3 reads CASSLTLEPYEQYF. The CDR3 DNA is TGTGCCAGCAGTTTAACTCTAGAGCCCTACGAGCAGTACTTC.

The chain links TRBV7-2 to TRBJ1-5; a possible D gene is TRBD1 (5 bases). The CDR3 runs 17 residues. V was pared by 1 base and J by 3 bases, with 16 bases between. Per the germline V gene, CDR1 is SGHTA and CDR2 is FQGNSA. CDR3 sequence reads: CASSLVGGDSINQPQHF. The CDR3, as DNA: TGTGCCAGCAGCTTAGTGGGGGGTGACAGCATCAATCAGCCCCAGCATTTT.

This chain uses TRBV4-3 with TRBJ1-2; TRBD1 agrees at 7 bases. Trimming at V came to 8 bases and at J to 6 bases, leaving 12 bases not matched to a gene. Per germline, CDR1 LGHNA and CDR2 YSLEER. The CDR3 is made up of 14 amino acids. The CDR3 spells CASSRTGQVNGYTF. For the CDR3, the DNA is TGCGCCAGCTCCCGGACAGGCCAGGTCAATGGCTACACCTTC.

CDR3 loop: CASSSRGPGNPGEQYF. CDR3 in DNA: TGTGCCAGCAGTTCCCGCGGTCCCGGGAACCCCGGCGAGCAGTACTTC. This chain links TRBV5-4 with TRBJ2-7, with D possibly being TRBD2 (5 bases). The CDR3 contains 16 residues. CDR1 is SGHNT, CDR2 YYREEE, per germline (reference sequence). With 5 bases removed from V and 6 bases from J, the gap between germline ends came to 24 bases. The entire variable domain, with the rest obtained from reference TRBV5-4 and TRBJ2-7, is as follows: ETGVTQSPTHLIKTRGQQVTLRCSSQSGHNTVSWYQQALGQGPQFIFQYYREEENGRGNFPPRFSGLQFPNYSSELNVNALELDDSALYLCASSSRGPGNPGEQYFGPGTRLTVT.

The CDR3 region is CASRTSTGELFF. CDR3 bases: TGTGCCAGCCGGACCAGCACCGGGGAGCTGTTTTTT. This sequence joins TRBV7-9 and TRBJ2-2; D is unresolved. V lost 8 bases and J lost 4, with 8 bases in between. The CDR3 covers 12 residues. Germline V CDR1 and CDR2: SEHNR, FQNEAQ (reference sequence).

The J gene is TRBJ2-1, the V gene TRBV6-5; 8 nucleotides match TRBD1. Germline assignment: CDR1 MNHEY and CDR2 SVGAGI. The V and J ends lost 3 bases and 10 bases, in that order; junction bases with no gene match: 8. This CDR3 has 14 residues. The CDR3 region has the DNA TGTGCCAGCAGTTATGGCCAGGGGGCTAAGGAGCAGTTCTTC. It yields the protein CASSYGQGAKEQFF.

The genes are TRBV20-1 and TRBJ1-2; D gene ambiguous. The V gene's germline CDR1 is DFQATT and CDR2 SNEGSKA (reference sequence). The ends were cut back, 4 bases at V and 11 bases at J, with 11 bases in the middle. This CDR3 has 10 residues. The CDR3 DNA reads TGCAGTGCTACAGCTCAAGGGTACACCTTC. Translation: CSATAQGYTF.

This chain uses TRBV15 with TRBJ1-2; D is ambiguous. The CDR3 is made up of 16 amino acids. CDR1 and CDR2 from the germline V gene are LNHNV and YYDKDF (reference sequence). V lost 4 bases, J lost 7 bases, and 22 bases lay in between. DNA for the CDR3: TGTGCCACCAGCACAGATCGAGCACGATGGGTGGTTGGCTACACCTTC. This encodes CATSTDRARWVVGYTF.

DNA of the CDR3: TGTGCCAGCACCCAGGACAGTCTCACTGAAGCTTTCTTT. It encodes CASTQDSLTEAFF. The chain combines TRBV6-5 with TRBJ1-1; D is possibly TRBD1 (6 bases). V gave up 7 bases and J gave up 4 bases, with 13 bases separating them. The CDR3 extends over 13 amino acids. Germline values: CDR1 MNHEY, CDR2 SVGAGI.

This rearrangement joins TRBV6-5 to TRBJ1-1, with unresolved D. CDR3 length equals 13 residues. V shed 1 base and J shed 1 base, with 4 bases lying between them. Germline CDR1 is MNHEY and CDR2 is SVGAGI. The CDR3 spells CASSYLGNTEAFF. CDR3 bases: TGTGCCAGCAGTTACTTGGGGAACACTGAAGCTTTCTTT.

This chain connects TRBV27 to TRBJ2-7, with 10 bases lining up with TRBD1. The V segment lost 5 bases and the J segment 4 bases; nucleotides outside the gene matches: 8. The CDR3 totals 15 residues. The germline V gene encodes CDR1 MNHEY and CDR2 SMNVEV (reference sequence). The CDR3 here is CASSPDRGLRYEQYF. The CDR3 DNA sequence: TGTGCCAGCAGTCCCGACAGGGGGCTTAGGTACGAGCAGTACTTC.